This TCR beta chain is drawn from a study of T cell responses to AZD1222 COVID-19 vaccine. Study-level background: The study pooled second doses at about 4 or about 12 weeks. Whole-study results and caveats: Seropositive AZD1222 recipients at baseline numbered only 5 to 7.

The method was immunoSEQ multiplex PCR; TCRdb's version includes in-frame clones alone and lacks a portion of them. The sample holds about 160,000 clones; 80% to 90% are singletons and the top ten take approximately 5.1%. Notes on this clone: What it recognizes is unknown.

V was cut by 5 bases and J by 0 bases, with 14 bases left in between. This CDR3 has 15 amino acids. Germline CDR1 is MNHEY and CDR2 is SVGAGI. This sequence was found in an adult in good health. This material consisted of peripheral blood, taken on day 0 of AZD1222 vaccination. V is TRBV6-5 and J is TRBJ2-7; D unclear. This chain's CDR3 is CASSTTAGLSYEQYF. In DNA, the CDR3 is TGTGCCAGCAGTACGACCGCAGGCCTCTCCTACGAGCAGTACTTC.